A single T cell receptor (beta chain) is shown here with its context. These data originate in a study of blood T cell repertoires in COVID-19. The wider study: COVID-19 samples, acute and convalescent, were from the United States, Italy and Spain. Sources were T cells, B-cell-depleted T cells, or PBMCs; the material itself was cDNA or gDNA.

Profiled with immunoSEQ multiplex PCR; TCRdb holds only in-frame clones, not every one. Here the sample spans under 200,000 clones, about nine tenths being singletons. V dropped 9 bases and J dropped 1 base, with 11 bases sitting between them. Germline values: CDR1 MNHEY, CDR2 SVGAGI. There are 13 residues in the CDR3. The cohort comprised adults aged about 18 to 90 years residing in around 25 US areas. The receptor was isolated from a woman younger than 35 who had recovered from COVID-19. This chain uses TRBV6-5 with TRBJ2-3; maybe TRBD1 (5 bases). Sample: PBMCs or T cells enriched from blood (not recorded which). The CDR3 spells CASQTVGTDTQYF. The DNA for the CDR3 is TGTGCCAGTCAGACAGTCGGCACAGATACGCAGTATTTT.